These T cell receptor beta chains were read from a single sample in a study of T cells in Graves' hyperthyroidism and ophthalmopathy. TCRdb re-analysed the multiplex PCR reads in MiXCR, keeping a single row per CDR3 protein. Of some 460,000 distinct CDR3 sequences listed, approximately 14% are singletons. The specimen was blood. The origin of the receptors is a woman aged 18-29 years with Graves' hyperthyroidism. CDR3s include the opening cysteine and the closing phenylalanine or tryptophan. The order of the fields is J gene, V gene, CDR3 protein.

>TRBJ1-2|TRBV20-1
CSAPGRGGPGYTF
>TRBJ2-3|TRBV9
CASSVVAGRGDTQYF
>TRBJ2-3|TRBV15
CATSRDRVAGVSTDTQYF
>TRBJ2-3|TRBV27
CASSLRRNSFDTQYF
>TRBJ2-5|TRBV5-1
CASSLEKGLGETQYF
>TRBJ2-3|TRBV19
CASSYDRFTDTQYF
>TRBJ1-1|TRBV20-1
CSPLWGGGRGSAEAFF
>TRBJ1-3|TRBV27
CASSLSYQGLHSGNTIYF
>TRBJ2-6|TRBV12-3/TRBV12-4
CASSLAGALSGANVLTF
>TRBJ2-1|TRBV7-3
CASSPHRDHEQFF
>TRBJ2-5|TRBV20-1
CSARGAREGTGTQYF
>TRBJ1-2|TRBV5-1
CASSLALTEPGAGYTF
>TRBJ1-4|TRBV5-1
CASSLGMTAFLNEKLFF
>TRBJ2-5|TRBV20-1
CSAQGRYQETQYF
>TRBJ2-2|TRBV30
CAWSPPGGRVGELFF
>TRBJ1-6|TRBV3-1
CASSQLVPRGRLHF
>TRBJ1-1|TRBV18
CASSPQQGTMNTEAFF
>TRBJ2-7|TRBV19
CASSTPVGEYYEQYF
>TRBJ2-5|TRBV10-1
CASSGAAGSGAETQYF
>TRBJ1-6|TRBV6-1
CASSKGDGTNNSPLHF
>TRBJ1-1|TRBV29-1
CSVGKETEAFF
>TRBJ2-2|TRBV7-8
CASSLGTGDTGELFF
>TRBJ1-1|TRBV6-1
CASIKVGNTEAFF
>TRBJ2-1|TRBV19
CASSILAGGNNERFF
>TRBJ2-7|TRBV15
CATSSEGQSYEQYF
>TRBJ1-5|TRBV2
CASRPGGVNQPQHF
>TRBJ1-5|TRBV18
CASSKRDSNQPQHF
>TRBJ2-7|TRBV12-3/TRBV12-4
CASTLSLAGGYEQYF
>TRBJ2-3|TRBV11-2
CASSLVPAGAPSTDTQYF
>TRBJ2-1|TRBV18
CASSPGPAEQFF
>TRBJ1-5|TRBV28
CASSLPGTYQPQHF
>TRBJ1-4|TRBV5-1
CASSLERPRTVAPNEKLFF
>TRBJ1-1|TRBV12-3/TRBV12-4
CASSRDRGMSEAFF
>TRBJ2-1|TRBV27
CASSLGRDLWYNEQFF
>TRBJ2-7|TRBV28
CASSFRSNEQYF
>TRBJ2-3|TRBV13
CASSLRSLDTQYF
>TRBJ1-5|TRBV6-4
CASRITGDRDQPQHF
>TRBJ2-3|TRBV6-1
CASTPEGGHTDTQYF
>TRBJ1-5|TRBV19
CASSIRPAYSNQPQHF
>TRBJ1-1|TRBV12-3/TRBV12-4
CASSAGQGVTEAFF
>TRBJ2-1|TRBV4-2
CASSQDPSGSSSHNEQFF
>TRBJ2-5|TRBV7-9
CASSLPRTSGGMDTQYF
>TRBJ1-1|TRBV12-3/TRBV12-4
CASSLNPQTNTEAFF
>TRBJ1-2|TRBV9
CASNANPRDEKPTFTF